The sequence of this T cell receptor beta chain was determined in a study of cytomegalovirus exposure and HLA in healthy donors. Looking at the study overall: Unique TCR beta sequences numbering 120 million or so came from 150 million to 200 million T cells in an earlier analysis.

The study ran its PCR with 60 Vbeta and 13 Jbeta primers. TCRdb's copy holds only in-frame clones and misses some; the assay was immunoSEQ multiplex PCR. The table records a few hundred thousand clones, around nine tenths of them present only once. Deletions cut 3 bases from V and 5 bases from J, with 10 bases between. The germline V gene has CDR1 KGHSH and CDR2 LQKENI. The CDR3 consists of 13 residues. As to this clone: Its antigen is not known.

General study points: Later analysis revealed greater clonal expansion in HLA-associated TCR beta chains than in equally common others. It was assumed in the presence/absence analyses that sequencing depth was roughly uniform across donors. By a later analysis, the bulk of CMV-associated TCR beta chains appeared HLA-restricted.

The clonotype originates from a girl under 10 years old in good health and CMV-seronegative. This sequence joins TRBV18 and TRBJ1-1; D is uncertain. Sequencing was done on a sample of PBMCs. The CDR3: CASSPLVETEAFF. In nucleotides, the CDR3 is TGTGCCAGCTCACCTCTAGTTGAAACTGAAGCTTTCTTT. Supplemented by reference TRBV18 and TRBJ1-1, the full variable domain reads NAGVMQNPRHLVRRRGQEARLRCSPMKGHSHVYWYRQLPEEGLKFMVYLQKENIIDESGMPKERFSAEFPKEGPSILRIQQVVRGDSAAYFCASSPLVETEAFFGQGTRLTVV.